The 10 T cell receptor beta chains below were found in one sample sequenced in a study of identical twins. TCRdb re-called the 5' RACE reads through MiXCR, storing one row per CDR3 protein. The sample consists of over 550,000 distinct CDR3 sequences, roughly 7.2% of them appearing once. In addition, the sample was reused for a study of yellow fever vaccine responses in identical twins.

The sequenced sample was PBMCs. The receptors originated from a woman aged 18-29 years in good health.

At least ten counts were recorded for this clonotype. The CDR3 DNA follows: TGCGCCAGCAGCCCCTCGACTGGGGGAGGAGGAAATGAGCAGTTCTTC. As protein: CASSPSTGGGGNEQFF. The chain carries TRBV5-1 and TRBJ2-1, with a possible D match to TRBD2 (6 bases). Germline CDR1 SGHRS, CDR2 YFSETQ. V lost 4 bases to trimming and J lost 7 bases, with 21 bases between them. The CDR3 has 16 amino acids.

A few counts support this clonotype. The chain uses TRBV28 and TRBJ2-2; no definite D call. V lost 3 bases and J lost 0, with 8 bases in between. CDR1 and CDR2 from the germline V gene are MDHEN and SYDVKM. The CDR3 is 15 amino acids. The chain's CDR3 is CASSFRVTNTGELFF. Written as DNA, the CDR3 is TGTGCCAGCAGTTTTCGCGTGACGAACACCGGGGAGCTGTTTTTT.

The chain recombines TRBV20-1 with TRBJ2-4; possible D gene TRBD2, 5 bases. The CDR3 runs to 14 residues. The V and J ends lost 0 bases and 3 bases respectively, with 9 bases between them. CDR1 is DFQATT, CDR2 SNEGSKA, per germline (reference sequence). CDR3 region: CSARDTEDKNIQYF. CDR3 DNA sequence: TGCAGTGCTAGAGATACGGAGGACAAAAACATTCAGTACTTC.

This clonotype has more than one count but fewer than ten. The CDR3 protein is CATTMTGNTEAFF. The CDR3 DNA reads as TGTGCCACTACTATGACAGGGAACACTGAAGCTTTCTTT. This rearrangement joins TRBV24-1 to TRBJ1-1; D is possibly TRBD1 (6 bases). The length of the CDR3 is 13 residues. The V gene's germline CDR1 is KGHDR and CDR2 SFDVKD. V was cut by 10 bases and J by 1 base, with 12 bases left in between.

This clonotype showed up many times. The CDR3 DNA reads as TGTGCCAGCAGTGACAGGGGAGGGGAGACTGAAGCTTTCTTT. Amino acids: CASSDRGGETEAFF. The rearrangement joins TRBV12-3 or TRBV12-4 to TRBJ1-1; 8 bases align to TRBD1. The CDR3 covers 14 residues. The junction had 7 bases not matched to a gene; V was cut back by 5 bases and J by 5 bases.

The sample holds a few counts of this clonotype. This chain connects TRBV5-1 to TRBJ1-1, with 8 nucleotides matching TRBD1. In germline, CDR1 is SGHRS, CDR2 YFSETQ. The length of the CDR3 is 13 residues. V gave up 5 bases and J gave up 4 bases; unmatched junction bases: 4. The CDR3 coding sequence is TGCGCCAGCAGGTTGACAGGGGTCACTGAAGCTTTCTTT. It codes for CASRLTGVTEAFF.

This clonotype came up once. This clone may be a read error of a much larger clone one base away. This chain joins TRBV12-3 or TRBV12-4 and TRBJ2-2; perhaps TRBD2 as D (5 bases). The CDR3 is 14 residues long. V was clipped by 8 bases and J by 1 base, with 11 bases between them. The CDR3 reads CASGPGVNTGELFF. CDR3 DNA: TGTGCCAGCGGTCCCGGGGTGAACACCGGGGAGCTGTTTTTT.

The sample holds a few counts of this clonotype. The rearrangement links TRBV7-8 to TRBJ2-2; no definite D call. With 2 bases removed from V and 4 bases from J, the gap between germline ends came to 23 bases. This CDR3 spans 19 amino acids. Germline lookup yields CDR1 SGHVS and CDR2 FQNEAQ. Here the CDR3 DNA reads TGTGCCAGCAGCTTATCGGTCGGGTATCTAGTGGTAGGCACCGGGGAGCTGTTTTTT. It yields the protein CASSLSVGYLVVGTGELFF.

This clonotype has ten or more counts. The rearrangement uses TRBV12-3 or TRBV12-4 and TRBJ2-3; D is perhaps TRBD1 or TRBD2 (7 bases each). Trimming removed 5 bases from V and 6 bases from J, with 21 bases in between. The CDR3 has 16 residues. CDR3 protein: CASSHPGGGGADTQYF. The DNA of the CDR3 is TGTGCCAGCAGTCATCCCGGGGGAGGGGGCGCGGATACGCAGTATTTT.

This clonotype was counted at least ten times. The chain is built from TRBV5-1 and TRBJ2-1; 16 bases agree with TRBD2. Germline V gene sequence: CDR1 SGHRS, CDR2 YFSETQ. The CDR3 totals 16 residues. The junction had 4 bases not matched to a gene; V was cut back by 4 bases and J by 6 bases. Here the CDR3 reads CASSGTSGRVLNEQFF. DNA for the CDR3: TGCGCCAGCAGCGGGACTAGCGGGAGGGTCCTCAATGAGCAGTTCTTC. Looking up the rest from reference TRBV5-1 and TRBJ2-1 gives the full variable domain: KAGVTQTPRYLIKTRGQQVTLSCSPISGHRSVSWYQQTPGQGLQFLFEYFSETQRNKGNFPGRFSGRQFSNSRSEMNVSTLELGDSALYLCASSGTSGRVLNEQFFGPGTRLTVL.